The 12 T cell receptor beta chains listed next were all sequenced from one sample in a study of cytomegalovirus exposure and HLA in healthy donors. Sequenced by immunoSEQ multiplex PCR; TCRdb stores in-frame clones only, minus some. The repertoire includes about 79,000 clones, 93% of them detected once, and about 3.8% sits in the top ten. Sequencing input: PBMCs. Source of these receptors: a woman aged 30 to 39 in good health and CMV-seronegative.

The genes are TRBV11-2 and TRBJ2-7; TRBD1 might be the D (5 bases). Germline V gene lookup returns CDR1 SGHAT and CDR2 FQNNGV. This CDR3 comprises 12 residues. Trimming left V 2 bases short and J 9 bases short, with 11 bases between. CDR3 amino acids: CASSLNSQVQYF. The DNA for the CDR3 is TGTGCCAGCAGCTTAAACTCACAGGTGCAGTACTTC.

The chain has TRBV2 and TRBJ1-2; no definite D call. From germline, CDR1 is SNHLY and CDR2 FYNNEI. This CDR3 region has 14 residues. The ends were cut back, 7 bases at V and 0 bases at J, with 12 bases in the middle. CDR3 DNA: TGTGCCAGCAAATTGGCACCAACTAACTATGGCTACACCTTC. As protein: CASKLAPTNYGYTF. The entire variable domain, with the rest obtained from reference TRBV2 and TRBJ1-2, is as follows: EPEVTQTPSHQVTQMGQEVILRCVPISNHLYFYWYRQILGQKVEFLVSFYNNEISEKSEIFDDQFSVERPDGSNFTLKIRSTKLEDSAMYFCASKLAPTNYGYTFGSGTRLTVV.

The V call is TRBV7-2, the J call TRBJ2-1; 8 bases line up with TRBD2. This CDR3 contains 16 residues. CDR1 is SGHTA and CDR2 is FQGNSA in the germline V gene. V shed 0 bases, J shed 7 bases, and the junction held 8 bases outside the gene matches. The CDR3 reads CASSLAVTGGLNEQFF. The CDR3 DNA is TGTGCCAGCAGCTTAGCCGTTACGGGGGGGCTGAATGAGCAGTTCTTC. Based on the CDR3 plus reference TRBV7-2 and TRBJ2-1, the full variable domain is GAGVSQSPSNKVTEKGKDVELRCDPISGHTALYWYRQSLGQGLEFLIYFQGNSAPDKSGLPSDRFSAERTGGSVSTLTIQRTQQEDSAVYLCASSLAVTGGLNEQFFGPGTRLTVL.

This chain links TRBV7-2 with TRBJ2-3, with 9 nucleotides matching TRBD2. The CDR3 is 16 amino acids. In germline, CDR1 is SGHTA, CDR2 FQGNSA. Losses at the gene ends were 2 bases for V and 1 base for J; bases not matched to a gene: 4. The CDR3 is CASSLRASGGTDTQYF. The CDR3 DNA follows: TGTGCCAGCAGCTTACGCGCTAGCGGGGGCACAGATACGCAGTATTTT.

The chain combines TRBV6-5 with TRBJ2-1; a possible D gene is TRBD2 (5 bases). Trimming took off 0 bases at V and 8 bases at J, with 14 bases between the two ends. Germline V CDR1 and CDR2: MNHEY, SVGAGI. The CDR3 totals 15 residues. CDR3 loop: CASSYSGRGMDEQFF. CDR3 DNA sequence: TGTGCCAGCAGTTACTCGGGTCGAGGGATGGATGAGCAGTTCTTC.

This chain connects TRBV6-4 to TRBJ2-1; D possibly corresponds to TRBD2 (6 bases). The CDR3 runs to 14 residues. The V end was cut by 4 bases, the J end by 6 bases, with 13 bases between. The germline gives CDR1 MRHNA, CDR2 SNTAGT. The DNA of the CDR3 is TGTGCCAGCAGTGTGGGGACTGAGTCCAATGAGCAGTTCTTC. This translates into CASSVGTESNEQFF.

V is TRBV19 and J is TRBJ2-7; 8 bases are a match to TRBD1. J was trimmed by 3 bases and V by 5 bases; bases with no gene match: 3. The CDR3 extends over 13 amino acids. Germline V gene data show CDR1 as LNHDA and CDR2 as SQIVND (reference sequence). DNA of the CDR3: TGTGCCAGTAGTCGGACAGGGCACTACGAGCAGTACTTC. Its protein product is CASSRTGHYEQYF. Combining the CDR3 with reference TRBV19 and TRBJ2-7 gives the whole variable domain DGGITQSPKYLFRKEGQNVTLSCEQNLNHDAMYWYRQDPGQGLRLIYYSQIVNDFQKGDIAEGYSVSREKKESFPLTVTSAQKNPTAFYLCASSRTGHYEQYFGPGTRLTVT.

The rearrangement links TRBV19 to TRBJ1-1, with 9 bases lining up with TRBD1. The V gene end was trimmed by 7 bases and the J gene end by 6 bases; junction bases not matched to a gene: 12. CDR1 and CDR2 (germline): LNHDA, SQIVND (reference sequence). The CDR3 contains 15 residues. The CDR3 spells CASTSIGTGYAEAFF. CDR3 nucleotide sequence: TGTGCCAGTACCTCAATCGGGACAGGGTACGCTGAAGCTTTCTTT.

This clone occurred a few times. The chain recombines TRBV6-1 with TRBJ1-2; D perhaps matches TRBD1 (6 bases). The CDR3 extends over 13 amino acids. Trimming pared 1 base from V and 8 bases from J, leaving 11 bases between. The germline CDR1 and CDR2 sequences are MNHNS and SASEGT. In nucleotides, the CDR3 is TGTGCCAGCAGTGAAGTCCCAGGGGTCGGCTACACCTTC. This encodes CASSEVPGVGYTF.

The V call is TRBV1, the J call TRBJ2-1; TRBD2, the table's D call, was not compared with the DNA. TRBV1 is an annotated pseudogene. The CDR3 sequence is 17 residues long. CDR3 sequence reads: CTSSQGSSGIGNNEQFF. The CDR3 nucleotides read TGCACCAGCAGCCAGGGCTCGAGCGGGATAGGTAACAATGAGCAGTTCTTC.

The V gene is TRBV2, the J gene TRBJ2-7; tentative D call: TRBD2 (5 bases). V shed 7 bases and J shed 6 bases, with 22 bases lying between them. The germline CDR1 and CDR2 sequences are SNHLY and FYNNEI. The CDR3 covers 15 residues. The CDR3 DNA reads TGTGCCAGCACAAAGAGGGTTACCACGTTTGGCGAGCAGTACTTC. This encodes CASTKRVTTFGEQYF.

The gene calls are TRBV19 and TRBJ1-2, with D unresolved. This CDR3 spans 12 amino acids. Trimming pared 5 bases from V and 0 bases from J, leaving 4 bases between. Germline CDR1 LNHDA, CDR2 SQIVND (reference sequence). CDR3 coding DNA: TGTGCCAGTAGTCGGGCTAACTATGGCTACACCTTC. Encoded protein: CASSRANYGYTF.